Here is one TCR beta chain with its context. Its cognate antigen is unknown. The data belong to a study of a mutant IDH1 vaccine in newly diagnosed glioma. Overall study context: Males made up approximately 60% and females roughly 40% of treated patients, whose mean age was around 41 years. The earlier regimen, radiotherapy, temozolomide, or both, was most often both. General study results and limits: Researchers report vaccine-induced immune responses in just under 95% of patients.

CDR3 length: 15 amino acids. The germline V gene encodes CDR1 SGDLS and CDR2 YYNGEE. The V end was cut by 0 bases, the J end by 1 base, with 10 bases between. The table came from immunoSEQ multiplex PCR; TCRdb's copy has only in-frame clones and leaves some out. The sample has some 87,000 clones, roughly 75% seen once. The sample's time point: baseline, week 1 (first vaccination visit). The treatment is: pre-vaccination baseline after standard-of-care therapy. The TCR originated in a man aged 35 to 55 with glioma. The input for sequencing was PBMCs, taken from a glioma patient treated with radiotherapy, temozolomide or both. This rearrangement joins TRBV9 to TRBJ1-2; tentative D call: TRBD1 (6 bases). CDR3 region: CASSVGDIYNYGYTF. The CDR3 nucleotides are TGTGCCAGCAGCGTAGGGGACATTTATAACTATGGCTACACCTTC.